This TCR beta chain appears in the sequencing data of a study of cytomegalovirus exposure and HLA in healthy donors. Study background: Researchers found that about 82% of almost 400 genotyped donors fell within the Caucasian-associated ancestry cluster.

Study-wide points: In a later analysis, DRB1 alleles had the most associated TCRs; HLA-C alleles the fewest. The study flagged some 170 TCR beta chains as cytomegalovirus-associated. When analyzed later, a missense DCLRE1C variant was found to be linked to TCR beta V- and J-gene trimming.

The PCR was carried out with 60 Vbeta primers and 13 Jbeta primers. Clones were read by immunoSEQ multiplex PCR, and TCRdb kept only the in-frame ones, dropping some. This sample has approximately 150,000 clones, with 75% to 80% found just once. A remark on this clone: Antigen unknown.

The germline V and J ends were trimmed by 5 bases and 3 bases, with 6 bases remaining between them. This CDR3 contains 12 residues. CDR1 LNHDA and CDR2 SQIVND come from the germline V gene (reference sequence). The TCR sequence derives from a woman aged 40 to 49 in good health and CMV-seropositive. This chain joins TRBV19 and TRBJ2-3; D gene uncertain. Sequencing used PBMCs. CDR3 region: CASSSRTDTQYF. DNA of the CDR3: TGTGCCAGTAGTTCGAGGACAGATACGCAGTATTTT.